The source of this T cell receptor beta chain is a study of T cell responses to AZD1222 COVID-19 vaccine (dated by TCRdb to the early 2020s). Study-level background: TCR sequencing covered 230 to 250 trial participants: 207 given two doses of AZD1222 and 26 given two doses of MenACWY control vaccine. Trial participants were enrolled by age into subgroups of 18-55, 56-69 and 70-plus years, and around 140, 26 and 57 TCR-sequenced participants, respectively, were included in these subgroups.

The sample's time point label, decoded: about 28 days (+/-7) after the second vaccine dose. Because spike-specific TCR depth and breadth did not differ between the two schedules, AZD1222 recipients who got a second dose at roughly 4 weeks were pooled with those who got a second dose at roughly 12 weeks. Samples from vaccinated people were obtained from the UK trials COV001 and COV002, which included a single-blind randomized controlled phase 2/3 trial of AZD1222 (ChAdOx1 nCoV-19) in healthy adults. For TCRbeta chain sequencing, PBMC samples from trial participants were taken at day 0 and at day 28 after the second dose. Inclusive of the bounding cysteine and phenylalanine, the CDR3 is 12 residues long. The CDR3 DNA has 36 bases and is translated from base 1. CDR1 SGHRS and CDR2 YFSETQ are derived from the germline V gene. V and J are truncated by 5 bases and 4 bases respectively, leaving an intervening sequence of 7 bases.

As concerns this clone: Its antigen remains undetermined. Nothing much larger sits one base from this clone, and base qualities are not available.

The CDR3 regions of human TCRbeta chains were subjected to immunosequencing. In the original analysis: Repertoire TCRs were matched against a reference library of SARS-CoV-2-specific TCRs generated with the MIRA antigen-specificity platform. Breadth meant the fraction of unique TCRs that were SARS-CoV-2-associated, whereas depth meant the fraction of total T cells that were SARS-CoV-2-associated. Using the MIRA data, each spike-specific TCR was assigned both to the spike region to which the TCR was reactive and to a CD4 or CD8 class. Log10-transformed breadth and depth values were compared by one-way ANOVA with Sidak's multiple comparisons tests. TCRdb obtained this table from immuneACCESS and retained in-frame rearrangements with V and J assigned. These tables miss some clones; where compared with another copy, unresolved V genes account for less than half of the shortfall, and the remainder is unexplained. V, J and clone size derive from that table, while D and trimming were established from the DNA sequence. The sample yields over 45,000 clones; 75% to 90% were counted once. Approximately 5% of the sample rests with the top ten.

Broad study findings and their caveats: No day 14 peak-response samples were available, so repertoires were characterized only after the peak T cell response. The whole spike protein was spanned by vaccine-associated CD4 TCRs, and dominant responses were seen in regions 160-218 and 743-854. The 56-69-year group was small, and its depth increase did not reach significance, likely because of low power. Participants were mostly white British and included more females than males, and it was suggested by the authors that clonal diversity may have been underestimated. Reportedly, almost half of the unique spike-specific TCRs recognized epitopes lying outside the regions that are mutated in the B.1.351 and B.1.1.7 variants. After two AZD1222 doses, spike-specific TCR breadth and depth were significantly higher than at day 0 and than in MenACWY recipients. Conclusions about previously exposed vaccinees were limited because only 5 or 6 AZD1222 recipients were SARS-CoV-2 seropositive at baseline.

The sequence links TRBV5-1 to TRBJ2-1; there is no confident call for the D gene. Source: peripheral blood, taken 28 days after the second AZD1222 dose. The sequence derives from an adult who received the AZD1222 COVID-19 vaccine. The DNA is TGCGCCAGCAGTTCTTTTTACAATGAGCAGTTCTTC. This yields the protein CASSSFYNEQFF.